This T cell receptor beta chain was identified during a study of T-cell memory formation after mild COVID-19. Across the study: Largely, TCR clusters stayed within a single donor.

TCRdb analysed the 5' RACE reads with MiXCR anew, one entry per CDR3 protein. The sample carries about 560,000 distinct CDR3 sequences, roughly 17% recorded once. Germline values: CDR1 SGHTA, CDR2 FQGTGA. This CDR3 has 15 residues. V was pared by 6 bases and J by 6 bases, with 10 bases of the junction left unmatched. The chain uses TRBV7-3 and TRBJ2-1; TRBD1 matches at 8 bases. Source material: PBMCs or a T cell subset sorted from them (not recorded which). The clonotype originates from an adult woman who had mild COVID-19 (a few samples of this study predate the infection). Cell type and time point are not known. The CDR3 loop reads CASSSGTGSFNEQFF. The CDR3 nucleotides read TGTGCCAGCAGTTCCGGGACAGGAAGTTTCAATGAGCAGTTCTTC. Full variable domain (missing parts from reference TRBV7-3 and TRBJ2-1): GAGVSQTPSNKVTEKGKYVELRCDPISGHTALYWYRQSLGQGPEFLIYFQGTGAADDSGLPNDRFFAVRPEGSVSTLKIQRTERGDSAVYLCASSSGTGSFNEQFFGPGTRLTVL.